The source of this TCR beta chain is a study of OX40 agonist ivuxolimab in advanced cancers. Libraries were prepared by immunoSEQ multiplex PCR; TCRdb keeps only in-frame clonotypes and omits some of them. The repertoire holds tens of thousands of clones, with approximately 90% as singletons. This CDR3 comprises 14 residues. Germline-derived CDR1 and CDR2 are KGHSH and LQKENI. V lost 4 bases and J 2 bases, leaving 12 bases between the germline ends. The sequencing used CD4+ or CD8+ T cells sorted from blood, collected in a trial of the OX40 agonist ivuxolimab. This clonotype originated in an adult with an advanced solid tumor such as melanoma, head and neck, liver or kidney cancer. The rearrangement uses TRBV18 and TRBJ2-7; the D gene is possibly TRBD1 (6 bases). CDR3 sequence reads: CASSRARDTYEQYF. The CDR3 DNA sequence: TGTGCCAGCTCACGGGCCAGGGACACCTACGAGCAGTACTTC.